This T cell receptor (beta chain) was profiled in a study of blood T cell repertoires in COVID-19. CDR1 SGHRS and CDR2 YFSETQ come from the germline V gene. The CDR3 has 16 residues. Trimming pared 3 bases from V and 0 bases from J, leaving 12 bases between. The assay was immunoSEQ multiplex PCR, and TCRdb's table has in-frame clones only and misses some. Among some 130,000 clones, roughly 85% were seen once, and the ten largest hold 3.5% to 5%. The sequencing input was peripheral blood. The sequence derives from a human donor in a cohort sampled during active COVID-19. The gene calls are TRBV5-1 and TRBJ1-4; a possible D gene is TRBD1 (5 bases). CDR3 sequence: CASSWSSTATNEKLFF. The CDR3 DNA follows: TGCGCCAGCAGCTGGTCTTCGACAGCAACTAATGAAAAACTGTTTTTT.